This T cell receptor beta chain was observed in a study of radiotherapy plus CTLA-4 blockade in lung cancer. Overall study context: Disease control was seen in approximately 29% of patients, objective responses in roughly 17%.

The study treated chemo-refractory metastatic non-small-cell lung cancer patients with focal radiation plus ipilimumab CTLA-4 blockade. The CDR3 is 14 residues long. CDR1 and CDR2 from the germline V gene are MGHDK and SYGVNS. J gave up 3 bases and V 6 bases, and 5 bases lay outside the gene matches. Data came from immunoSEQ multiplex PCR; TCRdb stores just in-frame clones and leaves some out. The repertoire has about 90,000 clones, roughly four fifths of them found once; the top ten carry roughly 15%. The input for sequencing was peripheral blood, taken from a patient treated with radiotherapy plus ipilimumab. The V call is TRBV25-1, the J call TRBJ2-7; 10 bases align to TRBD1. The TCR was taken from a human donor with non-small cell lung cancer that progressed on radiotherapy plus ipilimumab. CDR3 nucleotides: TGTGCCAGCAGGCTGACAGGGGGCAGCTACGAGCAGTACTTC. Protein product: CASRLTGGSYEQYF.